This T cell receptor (beta chain) comes out of a study of T cell responses to AZD1222 COVID-19 vaccine. The study, taken as a whole, reports: Most donors were white British, females outnumbered males, and clonal diversity was possibly underestimated. Repertoire samples came only from after the peak T cell response. Spike-specific TCR repertoires showed rising breadth and depth after two AZD1222 doses.

TCRdb keeps only in-frame clones here, not all; method: immunoSEQ multiplex PCR. This table holds 84,000 or so clones, around nine tenths found once. The CDR3 covers 15 residues. Trimming at V came to 4 bases and at J to 1 base, leaving 1 base not matched to a gene. The V gene's germline CDR1 is SGHTA and CDR2 FQGNSA. This clone showed up just a few times. Its antigen is unknown. The receptor comes from an adult in good health. The rearrangement uses TRBV7-2 and TRBJ2-2; 9 bases map to TRBD1. The sample here was peripheral blood, taken on day 0 of MenACWY control vaccination. CDR3 sequence: CASSWDRVNTGELFF. The CDR3 DNA follows: TGTGCCAGCAGCTGGGACAGGGTGAACACCGGGGAGCTGTTTTTT.